This T cell receptor beta chain was recorded in a study of OX40 agonist ivuxolimab in advanced cancers. Study overall: The diagnoses of dose-escalation patients were hepatocellular carcinoma, melanoma, renal cell or head and neck cancer.

Repertoires were generated with immunoSEQ multiplex PCR, while TCRdb's copy carries only in-frame clones and drops some. The table has tens of thousands of clones, roughly 80% seen once. Trimming removed 4 bases from V and 0 bases from J, with 12 bases in between. Per the germline V gene, CDR1 is SGHVS and CDR2 is FNYEAQ. The CDR3 is 16 amino acids. This chain links TRBV7-6 with TRBJ2-2; D is uncertain. This sample comprised CD4+ or CD8+ T cells sorted from blood, obtained in a trial of the OX40 agonist ivuxolimab. This sequence originates from an adult with an advanced solid tumor such as melanoma, head and neck, liver or kidney cancer. CDR3 residues: CASSSGSGSNTGELFF. CDR3 bases: TGTGCCAGCAGCTCAGGTTCCGGATCGAACACCGGGGAGCTGTTTTTT.